One T cell receptor beta chain is described in this entry. This clone's antigen is unknown. Per-nucleotide qualities are absent, and no much larger clonotype sits a single base away. Other nucleotide sequences in the sample specify the same CDR3. This record comes from a study of shared clonotypes between healthy human individuals (TCRdb year 2020). Background for the entire study: The cohort comprised a couple of women and three men aged 18 to 49 years. For each donor, CD4 naive and CD4 memory were each given three plates, CD8 naive was given two plates, and CD8 memory was given one plate. Between about 0.8 and 9.5 billion PBMCs per donor were obtained by leukapheresis. Different laboratories and diverse techniques were used to prepare libraries and sequence TCR repertoires, to increase sequencing depth and limit assay-specific biases. To estimate repertoire size and how much clonotype sharing occurs between individuals, the study deeply sequenced the blood TCR repertoires of roughly 5 healthy adults.

CD8 naive samples were obtained by positive selection for CCR7 among CD45RO-negative cells, yielding a CD45RA+CCR7+ population from which TemRA cells were excluded. The donors were healthy, HIV-negative adults who had no recently reported acute infections or vaccinations. Every donor was a Caucasian adult residing in Nashville, Tennessee, USA. After blood collection by leukapheresis, PBMCs were isolated using Ficoll-Histopaque density gradient centrifugation and then cryopreserved in the vapor phase of liquid nitrogen. Analytical flow cytometry was used to check the purity and quantity of every magnetically sorted T cell population. Genomic DNA was isolated from every sorted fraction and measured by UV absorbance on a Nanodrop 2000c. Paper-wide results and their limitations: Rarefaction of sorted-subset datasets indicated incomplete sequencing despite the large sequencing depth. Across a few donors, roughly 5.1% of naive CD4, roughly 3.8% of naive CD8, 2.3% of memory CD4, and around 0.4% of memory CD8 clonotypes were shared. Sampling was limited to blood, and TCR repertoires in tissue likely differ from TCR repertoires in blood. Naive subsets generally had larger estimated clonotype richness than memory subsets. Based on pairwise subsampling, the degree of clonotype sharing among donors was expected to be affected by sequencing depth. Compared with non-shared clonotypes, the clonotypes found in all four sorted-subset donors had higher generation probabilities. Because the study included a small number of donors, the genetic and exposure-history diversity represented was limited.

Using the deep immunoSEQ assay, multiplex PCR amplified TCR CDR3 regions from genomic DNA. Genomic DNA extracted from each cell subset was distributed evenly over all wells of several immunoSEQ 96-well plates, and each plate served as one replicate. For sorted subsets, 200 to 250 ng genomic DNA, equal to tens of thousands of T cell genomes, was loaded into each replicate PCR. Purified libraries were measured with a Qubit 3.0 fluorometer, size-checked on a Bioanalyzer 2100, and measured again with the KAPA Library Quantification kit. A separate single-read 150-cycle Illumina NextSeq 550 flow cell was used to sequence each immunoSEQ 96-well plate. The study's own analysis went as follows. Because only junctional sequences without quality scores were contained in the immunoSEQ output, filtering matching that applied to full-length reads could not be performed. Sequences were annotated with PyIR, a Python wrapper for IgBLAST v1.9, using IMGT germline references to assign V/J genes and CDR3. Reads with weak V/J assignments (E-value above 1e-6), missing CDR3, stop codons, out-of-frame junctions, or ambiguous translated residues were removed. V3J clonotypes were defined by identical inferred V gene, J gene, and CDR3 amino acid sequence. Percentage overlap between repertoires was calculated by dividing the number of shared unique clonotypes by the size of the smaller repertoire. Richness of each repertoire was evaluated using RTK rarefaction, the Chao1 estimator, and Recon v2.1 estimates of unobserved clonotypes. For all TCRbeta clonotypes obtained by the gDNA method from a few donors, generation probabilities were computed with OLGA. TCRdb re-hosts the immuneACCESS table, in-frame sequences only. Its copies lack some clones; in the studies checked, an unresolved V gene accounts for under half of them, and the cause for the rest is not known. The DNA gave D and trimming, while V, J and clone size come from that table. This sample gives millions of clones in total; around 93% of them show up just once. Together, the top ten hold under 2% of the sample.

From a lookup of the germline V gene, CDR1 and CDR2 are SGHRS and YFSETQ. From cysteine to phenylalanine, the CDR3 is 15 amino acids long. The entry retains the CDR3 DNA only, 45 bases that are in frame from base 1. Here V drops 0 bases and J drops 2 bases, and the junction holds 3 bases not matched to any gene. Material: naive CD8+ T cells from PBMCs. Sample cell subset or site, as interpreted from the label and publication: CD45RA+CCR7+. The sequence joins TRBV5-1 to TRBJ2-7; TRBD2 matches 9 bases in the middle. The source of this sequence is a young man in good health. Some clones in this sample may be carry-over from other donors' samples. The nucleotide sequence reads as follows: TGCGCCAGCAGCTTGGAGTTAGCGGGGGCCTACGAGCAGTACTTC. This gives the protein CASSLELAGAYEQYF.